This T cell receptor beta chain was sequenced in a study of blood T cell repertoires in COVID-19. CDR1 and CDR2 from the germline V gene are SNHLY and FYNNEI. The CDR3 loop spans 13 amino acids. Trimming took off 5 bases at V and 5 bases at J, with 12 bases between the two ends. Libraries were prepared by immunoSEQ multiplex PCR; TCRdb keeps only in-frame clonotypes and omits some of them. Here the sample spans about 220,000 clones, 80% to 85% being singletons. The source is a woman in her thirties who had recovered from COVID-19. The sequenced sample consisted of peripheral blood. This chain links TRBV2 with TRBJ2-5; D is possibly TRBD1 (5 bases). The CDR3 spells CASSRGNQETQYF. The CDR3 DNA sequence: TGTGCCAGCAGTAGGGGAAATCAGGAGACCCAGTACTTC.